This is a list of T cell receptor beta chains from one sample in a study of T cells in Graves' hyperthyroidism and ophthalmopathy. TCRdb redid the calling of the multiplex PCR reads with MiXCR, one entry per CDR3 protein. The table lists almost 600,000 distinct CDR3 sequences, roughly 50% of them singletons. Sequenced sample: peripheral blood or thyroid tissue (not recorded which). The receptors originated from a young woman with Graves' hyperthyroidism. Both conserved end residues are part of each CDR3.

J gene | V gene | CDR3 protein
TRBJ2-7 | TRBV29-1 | CSAKDSSYEQYF
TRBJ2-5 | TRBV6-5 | CASSYSNSGAKKETQYF
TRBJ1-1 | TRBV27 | CASSLLSYSKAFF
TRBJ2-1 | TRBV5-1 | CASSTPRGHRAYNEQFF
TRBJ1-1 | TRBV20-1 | CSARGGTGFDEAFF
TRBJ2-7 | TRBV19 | CASSIAHGQGYEQYF
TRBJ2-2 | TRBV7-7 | CASSAGQGYTGELFF
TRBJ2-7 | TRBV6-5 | CASRGSGRSSYEQYF
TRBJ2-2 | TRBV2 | CASSPRDGQTGELFF
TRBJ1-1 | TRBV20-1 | CSALREGAFF
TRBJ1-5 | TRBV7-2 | CASSPGGERETQHF
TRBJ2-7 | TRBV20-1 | CSARDGLAGAEQYF
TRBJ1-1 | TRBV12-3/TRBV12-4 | CASSLWTAGNTEAFF
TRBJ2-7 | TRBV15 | CATSRGLGQNYEQYF
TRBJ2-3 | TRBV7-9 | CASGTSGSTDTQYF
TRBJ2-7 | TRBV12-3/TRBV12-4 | CASTDRGLYEQYF
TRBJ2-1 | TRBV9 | CASSVLAGGRGQFF
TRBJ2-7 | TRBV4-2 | CASSPAAQDEQYF
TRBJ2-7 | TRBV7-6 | CASSSGPMPYEQYF
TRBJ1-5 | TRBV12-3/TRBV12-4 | CASSMGLGQPQHF
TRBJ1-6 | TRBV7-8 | CASSPPFQGSSYNSPLHF
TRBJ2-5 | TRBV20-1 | CSADRSQETQYF
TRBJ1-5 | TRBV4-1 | CASSQGRQGNQPQHF
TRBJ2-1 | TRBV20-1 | CSARDHTLAGLYEQFF
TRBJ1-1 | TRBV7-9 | CASSSLGTANTEAFF
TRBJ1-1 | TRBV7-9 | CASSSRAGTGLWYTEAFF
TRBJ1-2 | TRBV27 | CASSPLEGAFYGYTF
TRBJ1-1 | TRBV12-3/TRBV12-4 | CASSSNPFFTEAFF
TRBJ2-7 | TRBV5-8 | CASSRDLYEQYF
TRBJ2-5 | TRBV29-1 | CSVEVDSWYQETQYF
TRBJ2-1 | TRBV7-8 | CASSSHVAGGYNEQFF
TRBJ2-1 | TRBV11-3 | CASSLRESDEQFF
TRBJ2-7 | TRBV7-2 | CASSLEGLSYEQYF
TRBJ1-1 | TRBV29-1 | CSVQQGADFTEAFF
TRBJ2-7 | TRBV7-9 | CASTLRGQSSYEQYF
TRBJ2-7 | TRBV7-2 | CASRLNSGRQTYEQYF
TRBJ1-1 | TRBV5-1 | CASSIPRGNEAFF
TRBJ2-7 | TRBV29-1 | CSVELPWSAGELYF
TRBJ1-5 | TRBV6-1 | CASRTVQPHSNQPQHF
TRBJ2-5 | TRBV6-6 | CASNKEGNQPQYF
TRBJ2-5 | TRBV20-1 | CSASNGGEETQYF
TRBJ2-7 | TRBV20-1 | CSAEDRTGNYEQYF
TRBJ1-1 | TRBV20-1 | CSARAGNMNTEAFF
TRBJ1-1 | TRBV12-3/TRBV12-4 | CASSYPPAGPEAFF
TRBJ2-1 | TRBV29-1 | CSGGEQFF
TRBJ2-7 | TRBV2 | CASSVRQVSYEQYF
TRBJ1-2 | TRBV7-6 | CASSPTSLGGEGYTF
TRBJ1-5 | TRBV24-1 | CATSSTDGHTNQPQHF
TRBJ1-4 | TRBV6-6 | CASKKDRANEKLFF
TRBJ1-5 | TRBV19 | CASSTKGGGFQNQPQHF
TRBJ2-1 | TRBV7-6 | CASSLIGRTGVYNEQFF
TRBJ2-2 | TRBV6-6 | CASSYSQMGGTGELFF
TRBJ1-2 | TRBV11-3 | CASSLLGGSYGYTF
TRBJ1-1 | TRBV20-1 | CSARAGTRDTEAFF
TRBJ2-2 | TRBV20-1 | CSARDRVYGELFF
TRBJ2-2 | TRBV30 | CAWSVQGRDTGELFF
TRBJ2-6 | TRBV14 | CASSQTDPVSGANVLTF
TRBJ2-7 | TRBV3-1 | CASSWTGGPSYEQYF